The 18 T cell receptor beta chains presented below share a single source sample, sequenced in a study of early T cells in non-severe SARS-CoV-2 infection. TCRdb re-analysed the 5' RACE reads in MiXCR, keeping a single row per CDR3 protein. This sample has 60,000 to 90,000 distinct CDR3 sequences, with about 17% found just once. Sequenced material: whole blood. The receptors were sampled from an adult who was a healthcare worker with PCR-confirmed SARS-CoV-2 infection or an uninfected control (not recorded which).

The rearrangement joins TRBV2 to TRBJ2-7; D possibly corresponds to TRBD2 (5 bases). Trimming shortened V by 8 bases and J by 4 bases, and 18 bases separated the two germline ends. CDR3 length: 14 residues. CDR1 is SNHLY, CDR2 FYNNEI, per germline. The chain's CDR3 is CASRELTNSYEQYF. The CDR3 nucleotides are TGTGCCAGCCGGGAACTGACAAACTCGTACGAGCAGTACTTC.

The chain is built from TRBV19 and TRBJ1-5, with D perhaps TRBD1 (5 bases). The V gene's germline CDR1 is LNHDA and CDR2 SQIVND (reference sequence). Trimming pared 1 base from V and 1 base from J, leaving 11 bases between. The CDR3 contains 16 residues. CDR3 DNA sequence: TGTGCCAGTAGTATAGCGGGCAGGGTGAGCAATCAGCCCCAGCATTTT. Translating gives CASSIAGRVSNQPQHF.

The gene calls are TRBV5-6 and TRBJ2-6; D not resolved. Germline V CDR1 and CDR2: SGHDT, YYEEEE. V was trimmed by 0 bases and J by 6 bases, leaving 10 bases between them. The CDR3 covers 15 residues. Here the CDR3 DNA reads TGTGCCAGCAGCTTGGTAGGACGTGTGGCCAACGTCCTGACTTTC. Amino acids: CASSLVGRVANVLTF.

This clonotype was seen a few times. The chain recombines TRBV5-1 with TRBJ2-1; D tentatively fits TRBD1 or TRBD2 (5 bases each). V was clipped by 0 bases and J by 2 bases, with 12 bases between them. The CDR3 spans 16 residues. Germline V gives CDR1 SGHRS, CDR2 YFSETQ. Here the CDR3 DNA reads TGCGCCAGCAGCTTGGCCGGTGGGGGAGCCTACAATGAGCAGTTCTTC. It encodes CASSLAGGGAYNEQFF.

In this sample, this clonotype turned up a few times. CDR3 in amino acids: CASSLNGRASDTQYF. The CDR3 DNA is TGTGCCAGCAGCTTAAACGGGAGGGCGTCAGATACGCAGTATTTT. This chain links TRBV11-2 with TRBJ2-3, with 8 bases matching TRBD2. There are 15 residues in the CDR3. V trimming: 2 bases; J trimming: 4 bases; junction bases outside the gene matches: 5. Germline V CDR1 and CDR2: SGHAT, FQNNGV.

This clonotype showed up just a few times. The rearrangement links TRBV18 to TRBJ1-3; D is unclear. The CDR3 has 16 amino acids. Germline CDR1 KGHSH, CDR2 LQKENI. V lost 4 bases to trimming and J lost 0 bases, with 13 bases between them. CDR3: CASSLLSASSGNTIYF. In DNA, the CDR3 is TGTGCCAGCTCACTGCTCAGTGCCAGCTCTGGAAACACCATATATTTT.

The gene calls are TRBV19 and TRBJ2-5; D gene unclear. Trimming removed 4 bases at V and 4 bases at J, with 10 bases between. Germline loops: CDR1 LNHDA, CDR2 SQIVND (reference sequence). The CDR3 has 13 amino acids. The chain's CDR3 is CASSRAVRETQYF. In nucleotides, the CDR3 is TGTGCCAGTAGTAGGGCGGTACGAGAGACCCAGTACTTC.

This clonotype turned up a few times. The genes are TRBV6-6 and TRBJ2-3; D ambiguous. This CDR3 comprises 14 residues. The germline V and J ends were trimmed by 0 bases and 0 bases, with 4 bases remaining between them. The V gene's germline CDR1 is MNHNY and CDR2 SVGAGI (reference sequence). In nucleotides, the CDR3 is TGTGCCAGCAGTTACTCGGGGAGCACAGATACGCAGTATTTT. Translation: CASSYSGSTDTQYF.

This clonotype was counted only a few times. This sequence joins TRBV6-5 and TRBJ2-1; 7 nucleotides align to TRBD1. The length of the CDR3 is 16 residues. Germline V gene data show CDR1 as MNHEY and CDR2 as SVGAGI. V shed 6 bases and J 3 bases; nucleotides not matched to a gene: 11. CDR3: CASRPTTGTLYNEQFF. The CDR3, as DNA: TGTGCCAGCAGACCCACGACAGGGACGCTCTACAATGAGCAGTTCTTC.

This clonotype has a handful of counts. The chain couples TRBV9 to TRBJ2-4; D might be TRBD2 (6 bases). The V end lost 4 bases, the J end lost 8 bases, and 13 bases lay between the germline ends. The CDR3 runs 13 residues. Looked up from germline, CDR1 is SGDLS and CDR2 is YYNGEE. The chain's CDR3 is CASSPGLQYIQYF. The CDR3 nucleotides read TGTGCCAGCAGCCCGGGACTCCAGTACATTCAGTACTTC. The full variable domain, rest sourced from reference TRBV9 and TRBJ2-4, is DSGVTQTPKHLITATGQRVTLRCSPRSGDLSVYWYQQSLDQGLQFLIQYYNGEERAKGNILERFSAQQFPDLHSELNLSSLELGDSALYFCASSPGLQYIQYFGAGTRLSVL.

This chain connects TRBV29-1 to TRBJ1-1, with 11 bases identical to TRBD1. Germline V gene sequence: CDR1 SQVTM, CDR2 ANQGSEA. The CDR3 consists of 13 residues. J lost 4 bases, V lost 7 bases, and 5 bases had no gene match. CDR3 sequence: CSAWTGGSTEAFF. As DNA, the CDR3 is TGCAGCGCTTGGACAGGGGGCTCCACTGAAGCTTTCTTT.

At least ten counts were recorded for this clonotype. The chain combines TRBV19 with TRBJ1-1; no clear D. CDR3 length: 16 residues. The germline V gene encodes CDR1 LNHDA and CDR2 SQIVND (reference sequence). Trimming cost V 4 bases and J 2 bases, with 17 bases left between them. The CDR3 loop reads CASSNFTLGVNTEAFF. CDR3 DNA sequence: TGTGCCAGTAGTAACTTCACCTTAGGCGTTAACACTGAAGCTTTCTTT.

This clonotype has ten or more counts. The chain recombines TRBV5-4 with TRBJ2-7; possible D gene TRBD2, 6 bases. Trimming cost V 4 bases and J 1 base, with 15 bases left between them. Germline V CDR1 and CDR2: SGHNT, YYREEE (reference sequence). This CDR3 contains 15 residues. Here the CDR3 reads CASSLGGFRSYEQYF. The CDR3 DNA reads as TGTGCCAGCAGCCTGGGGGGATTCCGTTCCTACGAGCAGTACTTC.

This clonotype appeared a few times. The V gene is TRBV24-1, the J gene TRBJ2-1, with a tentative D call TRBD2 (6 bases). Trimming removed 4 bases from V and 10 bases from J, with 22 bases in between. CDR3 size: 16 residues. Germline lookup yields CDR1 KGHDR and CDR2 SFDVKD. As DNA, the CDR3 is TGTGCCACCAGTGAAGTAGCCGGGACTTCCCTTTGGGAGCAGTTCTTC. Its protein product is CATSEVAGTSLWEQFF.

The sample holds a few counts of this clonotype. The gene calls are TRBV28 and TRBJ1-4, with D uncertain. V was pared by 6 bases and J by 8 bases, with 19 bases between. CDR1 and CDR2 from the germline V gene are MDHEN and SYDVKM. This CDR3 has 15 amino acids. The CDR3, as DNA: TGTGCCAGCAGCCTAATGCCCTACCCTGCGGAAAAACTGTTTTTT. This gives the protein CASSLMPYPAEKLFF.

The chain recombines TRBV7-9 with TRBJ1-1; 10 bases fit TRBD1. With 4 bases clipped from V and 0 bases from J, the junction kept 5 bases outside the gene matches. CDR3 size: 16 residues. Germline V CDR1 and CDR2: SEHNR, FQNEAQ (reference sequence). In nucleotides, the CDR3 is TGTGCCAGCAGCTGGGACAGGGGAATCATGAACACTGAAGCTTTCTTT. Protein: CASSWDRGIMNTEAFF.

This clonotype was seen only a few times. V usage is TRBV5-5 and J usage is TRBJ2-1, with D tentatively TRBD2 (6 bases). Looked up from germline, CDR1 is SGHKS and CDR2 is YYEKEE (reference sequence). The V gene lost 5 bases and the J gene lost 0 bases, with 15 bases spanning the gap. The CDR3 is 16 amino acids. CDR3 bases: TGTGCCAGCAGTCAGGTAGCGGCGAGCTCCTACAATGAGCAGTTCTTC. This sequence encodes CASSQVAASSYNEQFF.

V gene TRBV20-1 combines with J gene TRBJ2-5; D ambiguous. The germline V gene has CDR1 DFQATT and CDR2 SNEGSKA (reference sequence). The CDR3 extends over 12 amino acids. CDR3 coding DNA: TGCAGCATATGGTGGGGATCGGAGACCCAGTACTTC. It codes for CSIWWGSETQYF.